These T cell receptor beta chains were read from a single sample in a study of response to subunit inactivated influenza vaccine. MiXCR, run by TCRdb on the RT-PCR reads, gives a single entry per CDR3 protein. Of about 580,000 distinct CDR3 sequences listed, 14% were seen once; the top ten hold approximately 10%. This material consisted of PBMCs from blood, taken roughly 13 days after vaccination. The receptors here all came from a man in his fifties or sixties who received an inactivated influenza vaccine. Both conserved end residues are part of each CDR3. D genes are given only for firm matches. The size of a clone is reported for some rows only, either as once, few or many, or as a class for expanded clones.

cdr3_aa	cdr3_nt	v_call	j_call	d_call	clone_size
CASSKEIRGTSGRAGPYEQYF	TGTGCCAGCAGCAAAGAGATAAGAGGGACTAGCGGGAGGGCCGGTCCCTACGAGCAGTACTTC	TRBV21-1	TRBJ2-7	.	many
CASSLVGQTNEQFF	TGTGCCAGCAGCTTAGTTGGGCAGACCAATGAGCAGTTCTTC	TRBV11-2	TRBJ2-1	.	few
CASSAVGETQYF	TGTGCCAGTTCAGCGGTTGGAGAGACCCAGTACTTC	TRBV19	TRBJ2-5	.	.
CASSDPGVGETQYF	TGCGCCAGCAGCGACCCAGGGGTGGGGGAGACCCAGTACTTC	TRBV4-1	TRBJ2-5	.	.
CASSQVAAGELFF	TGTGCCAGCAGCCAAGTAGCCGCCGGGGAGCTGTTTTTT	TRBV3-1	TRBJ2-2	.	many
CSAYRGPGELFF	TGCAGTGCTTACAGGGGGCCCGGGGAGCTGTTTTTT	TRBV20-1	TRBJ2-2	TRBD1	many
CASSLVSGSSEQFF	TGTGCCAGCAGCTTGGTCAGCGGGAGCAGTGAGCAGTTCTTC	TRBV5-5	TRBJ2-1	TRBD2	few
CASSQELGDQPQHF	TGCGCCAGCAGCCAAGAGCTAGGGGACCAGCCCCAGCATTTT	TRBV4-3	TRBJ1-5	.	.
CATSEGQGDNEQFF	TGTGCCACCAGCGAAGGACAGGGGGACAATGAGCAGTTCTTC	TRBV15	TRBJ2-1	TRBD1	many
CASSFTSGGAGEQFF	TGTGCCAGCAGTTTTACTAGCGGGGGGGCCGGTGAGCAGTTCTTC	TRBV6-2/TRBV6-3	TRBJ2-1	TRBD2	many
CASSPTGRNTGELFF	TGTGCCAGCAGCCCGACAGGGCGAAACACCGGGGAGCTGTTTTTT	TRBV7-2	TRBJ2-2	TRBD1	.
CATSRDRGNEQYF	TGTGCCACCAGCAGAGATCGAGGGAACGAGCAGTACTTC	TRBV15	TRBJ2-7	.	many
CASSDRDRGTKNIQYF	TGTGCCAGCAGTGACCGGGACAGGGGAACCAAAAACATTCAGTACTTC	TRBV2	TRBJ2-4	TRBD1	.
CASSFTGIEQFF	TGTGCCAGCAGTTTCACAGGGATAGAGCAGTTCTTC	TRBV6-2/TRBV6-3	TRBJ2-1	.	few
CSARAPGLASYEQYF	TGCAGTGCTAGGGCCCCGGGACTAGCTTCCTACGAGCAGTACTTC	TRBV20-1	TRBJ2-7	TRBD2	.
CASSQDRSVFGNTIYF	TGCGCCAGCAGCCAAGATCGGTCAGTCTTTGGAAACACCATATATTTT	TRBV4-1	TRBJ1-3	.	few
CASSGTGVTGELFF	TGTGCCAGCTCCGGGACAGGGGTGACCGGGGAGCTGTTTTTT	TRBV25-1	TRBJ2-2	TRBD1	.
CASSHPGTHEQYF	TGTGCCAGCAGTCACCCAGGAACCCACGAGCAGTACTTC	TRBV28	TRBJ2-7	.	many
CASSYSSQGSYEQYF	TGTGCCAGCAGTTACTCTTCGCAAGGGTCTTACGAGCAGTACTTC	TRBV6-5	TRBJ2-7	.	few
CASSTSDIFIAPATGELFF	TGTGCCAGCTCAACATCTGACATTTTCATCGCCCCTGCGACCGGGGAGCTGTTTTTT	TRBV18	TRBJ2-2	.	many
CASTSQGAWAFF	TGTGCCAGCACCTCCCAGGGAGCTTGGGCTTTCTTT	TRBV2	TRBJ1-1	.	few
CASSMEAGSSYEQYF	TGCGCCAGCAGCATGGAGGCGGGGAGCTCCTACGAGCAGTACTTC	TRBV5-1	TRBJ2-7	.	.
CATSRELAWDSFSYEQYF	TGTGCCACCAGCAGAGAGCTCGCTTGGGACAGTTTTTCCTACGAGCAGTACTTC	TRBV15	TRBJ2-7	TRBD1	.
CASSYSGTGIQETQYF	TGTGCCAGCAGTTACTCAGGGACAGGGATTCAAGAGACCCAGTACTTC	TRBV6-5	TRBJ2-5	TRBD1	few
CATSGLAKNNEQFF	TGTGCCACCTCGGGACTAGCGAAAAACAATGAGCAGTTCTTC	TRBV6-2/TRBV6-3	TRBJ2-1	TRBD2	.
CSVDRGVGETQYF	TGCAGCGTCGACAGGGGGGTGGGAGAGACCCAGTACTTC	TRBV29-1	TRBJ2-5	TRBD1	few
CASSQQRGSGANVLTF	TGCGCCAGCAGCCAACAACGAGGGTCTGGGGCCAACGTCCTGACTTTC	TRBV4-3	TRBJ2-6	.	many